This record concerns one T cell receptor (beta chain) sequence. Its target is unknown. Data came from immunoSEQ multiplex PCR; TCRdb stores just in-frame clones and leaves some out. The sample lists about 680,000 clones, around 89% occurring once. The data were obtained in a study of Ad26.COV2.S vaccination and SARS-CoV-2 variants. Stated treatment: around 19 received Ad26.COV2.S at low or high dose, single or two shots; several received placebo; per-sample allocation not given. It was on day 63 after the first vaccine or placebo injection that samples were taken. The individual, an adult aged 18-55 years, was a donor in Boston. The vaccine antigen was prefusion-stabilized Wuhan SARS-CoV-2 spike. Study-level findings and limits: Estimates derived from TCR breadth and depth analyses may have underestimated total T cell responses.

The V gene end was trimmed by 5 bases and the J gene end by 4 bases; junction bases not matched to a gene: 5. The CDR3 is 15 residues long. Germline values: CDR1 MNHEY, CDR2 SMNVEV (reference sequence). This specimen was peripheral blood, taken in a trial of Ad26.COV2.S vaccine versus placebo. The chain has TRBV27 and TRBJ2-5; 12 nucleotides line up with TRBD2. The receptor was isolated from a person between 18 and 60 years old who received the Ad26.COV2.S COVID-19 vaccine or a placebo. This CDR3 reads CASSRLAGVGETQYF. The CDR3 DNA follows: TGTGCCAGCAGTAGACTAGCGGGAGTGGGAGAGACCCAGTACTTC.